This T cell receptor (beta chain) was captured in a study of T cells in Graves' hyperthyroidism and ophthalmopathy. This clonotype was counted a few times. Its target is not known. Study-wide results and limits: Most expanded thyroid clonotypes above 0.001 recurred in blood.

It was RNA transcripts that yielded the amplified TCR beta CDR3 regions. First-round RT-PCR targeting the TCR CDR3 was performed with the HTBI primer set. TCRdb fed the multiplex PCR reads into MiXCR, producing one record per CDR3 protein. The sample consists of approximately 630,000 distinct CDR3 sequences, roughly 15% of them appearing once. CDR3 size: 11 residues. Germline lookup yields CDR1 SNHLY and CDR2 FYNNEI. With 9 bases removed from V and 14 bases from J, the gap between germline ends came to 17 bases. The authors deemed Graves' hyperthyroidism stable absent ophthalmopathy progression within 18 months. Pregnant or lactating patients were excluded, as were those with uncontrolled infection or other autoimmune disease.

The TCR sequence derives from a woman in her 30s with Graves' hyperthyroidism. Sequenced sample: blood. The V gene is TRBV2, the J gene TRBJ2-1; TRBD2 is a possible D gene (5 bases). The CDR3 nucleotides are TGTGCCAGACAGCGGATTGATGCTGAGTTCTTC. It specifies CARQRIDAEFF.